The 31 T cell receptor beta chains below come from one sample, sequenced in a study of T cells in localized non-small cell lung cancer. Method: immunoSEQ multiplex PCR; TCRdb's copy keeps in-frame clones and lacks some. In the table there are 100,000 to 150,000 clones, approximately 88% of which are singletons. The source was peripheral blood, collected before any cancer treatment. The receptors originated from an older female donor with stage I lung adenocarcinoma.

This CDR3 is CASSLGGPWADTQYF. Written as DNA, the CDR3 is TGTGCCAGCAGCTTGGGTGGGCCATGGGCAGATACGCAGTATTTT. V is TRBV5-4 and J is TRBJ2-3; no definite D call. Between the trimmed V and J ends, which lost 0 bases and 4 bases, there was a span of 12 bases. The length of the CDR3 is 15 residues. The germline gives CDR1 SGHNT, CDR2 YYREEE (reference sequence).

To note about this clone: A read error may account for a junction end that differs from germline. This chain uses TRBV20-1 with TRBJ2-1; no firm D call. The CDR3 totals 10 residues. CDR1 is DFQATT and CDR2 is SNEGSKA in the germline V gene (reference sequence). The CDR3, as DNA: TGCAGTGCTGGAGACAATGAGCAGTTCTTC. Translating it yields CSAGDNEQFF.

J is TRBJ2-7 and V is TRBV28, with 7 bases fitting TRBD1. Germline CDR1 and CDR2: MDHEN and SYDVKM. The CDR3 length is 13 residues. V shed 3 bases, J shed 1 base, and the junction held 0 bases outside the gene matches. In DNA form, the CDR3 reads TGTGCCAGCAGTTTGGGACAGTCCTACGAGCAGTACTTC. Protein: CASSLGQSYEQYF.

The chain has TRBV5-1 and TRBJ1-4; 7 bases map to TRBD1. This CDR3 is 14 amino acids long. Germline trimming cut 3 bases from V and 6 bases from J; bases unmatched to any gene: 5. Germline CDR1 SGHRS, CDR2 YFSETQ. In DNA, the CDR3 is TGCGCCAGCAGCTCCGGGACAGACTATGAAAAACTGTTTTTT. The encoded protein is CASSSGTDYEKLFF. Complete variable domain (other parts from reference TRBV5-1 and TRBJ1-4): KAGVTQTPRYLIKTRGQQVTLSCSPISGHRSVSWYQQTPGQGLQFLFEYFSETQRNKGNFPGRFSGRQFSNSRSEMNVSTLELGDSALYLCASSSGTDYEKLFFGSGTQLSVL.

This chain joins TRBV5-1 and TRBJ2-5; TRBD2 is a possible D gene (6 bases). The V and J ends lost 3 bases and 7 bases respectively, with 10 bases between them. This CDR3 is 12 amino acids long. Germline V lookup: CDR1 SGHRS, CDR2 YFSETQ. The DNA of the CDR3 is TGCGCCAGCAGCTGGGTGCGGGGGACCCAGTACTTC. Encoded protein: CASSWVRGTQYF.

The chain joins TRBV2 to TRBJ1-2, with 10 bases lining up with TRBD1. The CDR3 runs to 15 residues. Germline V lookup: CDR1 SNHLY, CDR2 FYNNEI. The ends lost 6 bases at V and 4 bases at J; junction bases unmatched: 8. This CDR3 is CASRTMDRGFYGYTF. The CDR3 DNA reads TGTGCCAGCAGAACCATGGACAGGGGGTTCTATGGCTACACCTTC.

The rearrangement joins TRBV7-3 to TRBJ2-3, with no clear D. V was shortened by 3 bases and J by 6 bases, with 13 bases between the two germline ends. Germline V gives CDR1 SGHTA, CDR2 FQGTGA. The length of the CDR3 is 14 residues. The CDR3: CASSFSHSSDTQYF. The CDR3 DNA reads TGTGCCAGCAGCTTTTCTCACTCCAGCGATACGCAGTATTTT.

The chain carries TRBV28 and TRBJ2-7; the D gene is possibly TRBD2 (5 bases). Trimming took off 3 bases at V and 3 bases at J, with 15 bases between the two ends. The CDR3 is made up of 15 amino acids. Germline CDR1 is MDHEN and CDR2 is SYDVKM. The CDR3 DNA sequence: TGTGCCAGCAGTTTCCGAGGGCGATGGGTCTACGAGCAGTACTTC. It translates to CASSFRGRWVYEQYF.

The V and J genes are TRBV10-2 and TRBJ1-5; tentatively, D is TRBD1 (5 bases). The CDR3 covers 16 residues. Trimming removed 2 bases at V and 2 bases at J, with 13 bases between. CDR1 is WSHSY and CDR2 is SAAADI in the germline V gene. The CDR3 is CASSEGTPSGNQPQHF. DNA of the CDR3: TGCGCCAGCAGTGAGGGGACCCCGTCGGGCAATCAGCCCCAGCATTTT.

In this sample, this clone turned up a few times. This chain's CDR3 is CASSRAGTANEQFF. DNA for the CDR3: TGTGCCAGCAGCCGGGCAGGGACAGCGAATGAGCAGTTCTTC. This chain links TRBV6-5 with TRBJ2-1, with TRBD1 matching 7 bases. Per germline, CDR1 MNHEY and CDR2 SVGAGI. This CDR3 has 14 amino acids. With 6 bases clipped from V and 7 bases from J, the junction kept 9 bases outside the gene matches.

CDR3 loop: CARIRWPPNSYEQYF. DNA for the CDR3: TGTGCCAGGATACGTTGGCCGCCCAATTCTTACGAGCAGTACTTC. The V call is TRBV28, the J call TRBJ2-7, with D unclear. This CDR3 is built from 15 residues. The germline V gene encodes CDR1 MDHEN and CDR2 SYDVKM. With 9 bases removed from V and 4 bases from J, the gap between germline ends came to 22 bases.

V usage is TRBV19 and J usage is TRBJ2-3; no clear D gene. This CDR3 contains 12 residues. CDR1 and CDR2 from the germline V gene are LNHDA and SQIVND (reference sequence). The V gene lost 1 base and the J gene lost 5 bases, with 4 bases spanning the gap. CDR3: CASSIVGDTQYF. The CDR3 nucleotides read TGTGCCAGTAGTATAGTGGGAGATACGCAGTATTTT.

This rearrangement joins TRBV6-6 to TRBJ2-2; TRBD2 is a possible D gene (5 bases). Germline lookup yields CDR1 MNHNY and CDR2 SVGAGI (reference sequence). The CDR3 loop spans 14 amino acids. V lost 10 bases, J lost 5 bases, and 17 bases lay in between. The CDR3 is CATSRGEETGELFF. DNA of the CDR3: TGTGCCACCTCCCGGGGAGAGGAGACCGGGGAGCTGTTTTTT.

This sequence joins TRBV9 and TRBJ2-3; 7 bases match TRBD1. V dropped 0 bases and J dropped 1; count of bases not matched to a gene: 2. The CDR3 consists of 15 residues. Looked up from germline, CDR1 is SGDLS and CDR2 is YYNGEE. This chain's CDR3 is CASSVDGQGTDTQYF. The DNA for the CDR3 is TGTGCCAGCAGCGTAGACGGACAGGGCACAGATACGCAGTATTTT.

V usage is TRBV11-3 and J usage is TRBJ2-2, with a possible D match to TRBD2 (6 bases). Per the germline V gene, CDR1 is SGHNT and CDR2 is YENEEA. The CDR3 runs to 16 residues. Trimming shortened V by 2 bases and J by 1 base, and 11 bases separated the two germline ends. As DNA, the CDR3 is TGTGCCAGCAGCTTATTTCCGGGAGTGAACACCGGGGAGCTGTTTTTT. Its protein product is CASSLFPGVNTGELFF.

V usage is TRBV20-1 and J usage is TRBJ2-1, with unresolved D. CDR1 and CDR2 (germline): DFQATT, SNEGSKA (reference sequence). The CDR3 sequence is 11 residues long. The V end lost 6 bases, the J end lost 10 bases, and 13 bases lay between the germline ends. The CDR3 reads CSATTSLEQFF. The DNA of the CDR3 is TGCAGTGCGACAACCAGTTTGGAGCAGTTCTTC.

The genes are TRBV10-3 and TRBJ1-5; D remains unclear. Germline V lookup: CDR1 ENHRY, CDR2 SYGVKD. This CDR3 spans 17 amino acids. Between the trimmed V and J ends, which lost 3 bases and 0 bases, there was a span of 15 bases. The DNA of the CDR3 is TGTGCCATCAGTGAAATAGAACCTTATTATAGCAATCAGCCCCAGCATTTT. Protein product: CAISEIEPYYSNQPQHF.

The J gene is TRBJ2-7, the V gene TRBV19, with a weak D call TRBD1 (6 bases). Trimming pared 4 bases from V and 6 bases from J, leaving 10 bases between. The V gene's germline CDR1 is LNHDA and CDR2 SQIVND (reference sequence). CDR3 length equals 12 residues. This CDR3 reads CASSTGVGEQYF. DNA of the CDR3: TGTGCCAGTAGTACAGGGGTCGGCGAGCAGTACTTC.

The CDR3 region is CSAGGAASGMNEQFF. In DNA form, the CDR3 reads TGCAGCGCCGGGGGGGCTGCTAGTGGGATGAATGAGCAGTTCTTC. The rearrangement links TRBV29-1 to TRBJ2-1, with TRBD2 identical over 8 bases. Germline lookup yields CDR1 SQVTM and CDR2 ANQGSEA. There are 15 residues in the CDR3. Losses at the gene ends were 7 bases for V and 7 bases for J; bases not matched to a gene: 15.

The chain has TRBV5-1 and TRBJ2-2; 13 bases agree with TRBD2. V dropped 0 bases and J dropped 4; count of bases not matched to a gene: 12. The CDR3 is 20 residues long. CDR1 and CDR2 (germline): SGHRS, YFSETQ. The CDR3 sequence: CASSLAAPLAGGPSTGELFF. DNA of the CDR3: TGCGCCAGCAGCTTGGCCGCCCCACTAGCGGGAGGGCCGAGCACCGGGGAGCTGTTTTTT.

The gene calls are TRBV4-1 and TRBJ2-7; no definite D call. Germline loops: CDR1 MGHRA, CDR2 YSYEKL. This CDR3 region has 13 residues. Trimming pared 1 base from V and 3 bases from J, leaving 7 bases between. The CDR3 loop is CASSQAGYYEQYF. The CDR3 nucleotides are TGCGCCAGCAGCCAAGCGGGCTACTACGAGCAGTACTTC.

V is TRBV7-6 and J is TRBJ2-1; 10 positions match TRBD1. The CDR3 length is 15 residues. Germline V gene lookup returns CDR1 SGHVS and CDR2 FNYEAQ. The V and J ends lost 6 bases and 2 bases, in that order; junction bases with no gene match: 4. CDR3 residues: CASSNGQGAYNEQFF. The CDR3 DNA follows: TGTGCCAGCAGTAACGGACAGGGGGCCTACAATGAGCAGTTCTTC.

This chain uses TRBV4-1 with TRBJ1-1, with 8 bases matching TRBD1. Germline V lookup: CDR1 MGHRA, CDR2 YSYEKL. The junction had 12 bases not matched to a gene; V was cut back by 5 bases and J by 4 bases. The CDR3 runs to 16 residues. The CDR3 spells CASSDRTGSGGTEAFF. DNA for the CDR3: TGCGCCAGCAGCGATCGGACAGGGTCGGGCGGCACTGAAGCTTTCTTT.

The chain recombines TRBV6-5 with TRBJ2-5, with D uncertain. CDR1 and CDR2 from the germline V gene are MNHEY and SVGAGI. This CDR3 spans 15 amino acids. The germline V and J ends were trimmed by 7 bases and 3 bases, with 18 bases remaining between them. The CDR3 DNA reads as TGTGCCAGCACTCTCACAGAGGCCAGCGAAGAGACCCAGTACTTC. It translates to CASTLTEASEETQYF.

The CDR3 region has the DNA TGCGCCAGCAGCTTGGCCGGGTCAGTTGGACAGCCCCAGCATTTT. Its translation is CASSLAGSVGQPQHF. The chain recombines TRBV5-1 with TRBJ1-5, with no clear D. The CDR3 is 15 residues long. V was clipped by 0 bases and J by 7 bases, with 14 bases between them. Germline V gives CDR1 SGHRS, CDR2 YFSETQ.

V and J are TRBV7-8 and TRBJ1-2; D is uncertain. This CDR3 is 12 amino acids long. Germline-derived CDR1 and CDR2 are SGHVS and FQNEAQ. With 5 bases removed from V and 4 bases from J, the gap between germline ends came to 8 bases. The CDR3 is CASSPNSYGYTF. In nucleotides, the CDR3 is TGTGCCAGCAGCCCTAATTCCTATGGCTACACCTTC.

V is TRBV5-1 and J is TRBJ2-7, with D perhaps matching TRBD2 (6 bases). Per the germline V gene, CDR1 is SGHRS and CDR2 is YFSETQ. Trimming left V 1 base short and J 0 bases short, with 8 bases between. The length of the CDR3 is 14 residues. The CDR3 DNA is TGCGCCAGCAGCTTGACTAGCAGCTCCTACGAGCAGTACTTC. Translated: CASSLTSSSYEQYF.

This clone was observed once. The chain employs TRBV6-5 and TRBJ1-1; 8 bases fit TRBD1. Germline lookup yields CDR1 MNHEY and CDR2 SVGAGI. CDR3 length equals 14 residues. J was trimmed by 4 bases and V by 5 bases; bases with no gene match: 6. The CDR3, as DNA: TGTGCCAGCAGTATGGGACAGGTCGTCACTGAAGCTTTCTTT. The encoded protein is CASSMGQVVTEAFF.

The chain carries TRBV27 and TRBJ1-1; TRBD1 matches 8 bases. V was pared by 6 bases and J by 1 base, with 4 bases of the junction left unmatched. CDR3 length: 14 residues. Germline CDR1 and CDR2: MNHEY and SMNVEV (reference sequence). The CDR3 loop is CASSSGGRNTEAFF. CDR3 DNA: TGTGCCAGCAGCTCAGGGGGCCGGAACACTGAAGCTTTCTTT.

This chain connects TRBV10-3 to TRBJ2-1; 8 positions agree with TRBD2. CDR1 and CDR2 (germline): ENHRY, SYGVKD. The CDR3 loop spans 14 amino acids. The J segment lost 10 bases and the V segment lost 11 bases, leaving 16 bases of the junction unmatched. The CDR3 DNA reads TGTGCCTCCTCAGCGGGAGTGAAGGTGGAGGAGCAGTTCTTC. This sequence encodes CASSAGVKVEEQFF.

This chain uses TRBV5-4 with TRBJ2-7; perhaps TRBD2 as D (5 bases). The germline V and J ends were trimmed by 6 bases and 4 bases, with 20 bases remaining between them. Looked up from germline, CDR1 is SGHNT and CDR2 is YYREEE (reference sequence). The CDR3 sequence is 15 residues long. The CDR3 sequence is CASTRGGPPVYEQYF. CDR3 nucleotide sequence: TGTGCCAGCACCCGTGGAGGTCCTCCAGTGTACGAGCAGTACTTC.